This TCR beta chain emerged from a study of control samples from healthy donors and cancer patients. TCRdb's table, derived via immunoSEQ multiplex PCR, lists solely in-frame clones and lacks some. The sample carries approximately 110,000 clones, roughly nine tenths recorded once. This clone is a singleton in its sample. Germline values: CDR1 SGHRS, CDR2 YFSETQ. V was pared by 2 bases and J by 5 bases, with 13 bases between. The CDR3 covers 14 residues. V gene TRBV5-1 combines with J gene TRBJ2-5; a weak D match, TRBD2 (6 bases). Material: blood. The TCR was taken from a woman between 18 and 30 years old in good health. The CDR3 DNA reads as TGCGCCAGCAGCTTTGGGGGGTTAGGGGAGACCCAGTACTTC. Its protein is CASSFGGLGETQYF.